The present TCR beta chain was sequenced within a study of CD8 T cells in Susac syndrome. Reverse transcription used roughly 0.5 to 1 ug RNA and random hexamers. TCRdb re-analysed the immunoSEQ multiplex PCR reads in MiXCR, keeping a single row per CDR3 protein. Among 250,000 to 300,000 distinct CDR3 sequences listed, about 89% were seen once. The germline CDR1 and CDR2 sequences are GTSNPN and SVGIG (reference sequence). Unmatched junction bases numbered 14, after V lost 1 base and J lost 1 base. The CDR3 is 20 amino acids. V and J are TRBV30 and TRBJ2-3; 13 positions agree with TRBD2. The clonotype was recovered from a human donor with multiple sclerosis. Sequencing was carried out using CD8+ T cells from PBMCs. DNA of the CDR3: TGTGCCTGGAGTGCGGGGGGACTAGCGGGGAAGGGCCTTGGCACAGATACGCAGTATTTT. Protein product: CAWSAGGLAGKGLGTDTQYF.